This T cell receptor beta chain was recorded in a study of identical twins. The cDNA had a unique molecular identifier and a template-switch universal primer site. TCRdb used MiXCR to reprocess the 5' RACE reads, holding one entry per CDR3 protein. The profile shows approximately 700,000 distinct CDR3 sequences, 15% to 20% of them singletons. V gave up 2 bases and J gave up 1 base, with 0 bases separating them. CDR3 length equals 13 residues. Ten or more counts support this clonotype. These data are also associated with another study on T cells expressing NK-cell markers. That work adds: From sorted CD3+CD56+NKG2C+, CD3+CD56+NKG2C- and CD3+CD56-NKG2C+ T cells came the TCR beta repertoires. In several experiments, sorting was confined to alpha-beta TCR T cells through use of an anti-gamma-delta TCR antibody. Certain NKG2C+ T cell clones were expanded, and their HCMV specificity remained unclear.

The sequenced sample was PBMCs. The rearrangement uses TRBV12-3 or TRBV12-4 and TRBJ2-6, with D unresolved. The sequence was collected from a woman aged 18-29 years in good health. The CDR3: CASSLSGANVLTF. The CDR3 DNA is TGTGCCAGCAGTTTATCTGGGGCCAACGTCCTGACTTTC.